The clone carrying this T cell receptor beta chain ranks as hyperexpanded. TCR libraries were prepared from approximately 15 ng of total RNA with the QIAseq Immune Repertoire TCR panel. One entry per CDR3 protein, called by TCRdb with MiXCR from the reads. This table has over 600 distinct CDR3 sequences, roughly 9.1% appearing once. This record comes from a study of circulating CD8 cells and anti-PD-1 response in melanoma. Across the study: Every 2 weeks, patients got 3 mg/kg nivolumab intravenously. About 45% of the 13 patients had prior targeted therapy or immunotherapy; seven did not.

Four subsets defined by PD-1 and/or TIGIT were sorted from live CD3+CD8+TCRalphabeta+ cells. The clonotype was recovered from a human donor with melanoma. The material sequenced was CD8+ T cells from PBMCs, taken at baseline or after one month of anti-PD-1 therapy (not recorded which).

CDR3 region: CASRTGGYNEQFF. CDR3 DNA: TGTGCCAGCAGGACAGGGGGATACAATGAGCAGTTCTTC. J is TRBJ2-1 and V is TRBV11-2; 9 bases are shared with TRBD1. Germline-derived CDR1 and CDR2 are SGHAT and FQNNGV. J gave up 4 bases and V 6 bases, and 1 base lay outside the gene matches. CDR3 length: 13 amino acids.